One sample yielded the 4 T cell receptor beta chains listed below, sequenced in a study of monozygotic twins with inflammatory bowel disease. TCRdb processed the 5' RACE reads again and assigns one entry to each CDR3 protein, with no DNA. With about 300,000 distinct CDR3 sequences in the sample, the ten largest clones hold more than 4.5%. The sample consisted of blood. These receptors originate from a human donor with ulcerative colitis or Crohn's disease, or a healthy co-twin of an affected twin (not recorded which).

The rearrangement uses TRBV6-2 or TRBV6-3 and TRBJ2-1; TCRdb's D call of TRBD1 is untestable without DNA. This CDR3 region has 21 residues. In germline, CDR1 is MNHEY, CDR2 SVGEGT. The CDR3 reads CASSYSLAAYSPLPVGNEQFF.

The chain employs TRBV29-1 and TRBJ2-2; with no DNA, the TCRdb D assignment of TRBD2 cannot be verified. The germline gives CDR1 SQVTM, CDR2 ANQGSEA. The CDR3 is 13 amino acids. The CDR3 sequence: CSAIAGNTGELFF.

The chain uses TRBV3-1 and TRBJ2-3. Germline lookup yields CDR1 LGHDT and CDR2 YNNKEL (reference sequence). The CDR3 spans 14 residues. CDR3 sequence: CASSQVDSTDTQYF.

The genes are TRBV28 and TRBJ2-4. Germline V gene lookup returns CDR1 MDHEN and CDR2 SYDVKM. This CDR3 has 16 residues. CDR3 sequence reads: CASSRTEFLTKNIQYF.